The clone carrying this TCR beta chain has a handful of counts. The antigen remains undetermined. This specimen comes from a study of T cell repertoires in cytomegalovirus infection. Turning to the study itself: HLA-B-restricted CMV epitopes that are well studied, plus recently identified HLA-C-restricted ones, were used by the study. Both CMV infection and a matching HLA type were indicated by public TCR beta signatures.

Findings of the study overall: HLA-C-restricted, CMV-specific TCR beta clonotypes were dominant ex vivo. CMV carriers with the relevant HLA were identified by cumulative public TCR beta family frequency.

TCRdb processed the reads anew with MiXCR; each CDR3 protein has one entry. The table records 700,000 to 900,000 distinct CDR3 sequences, about 29% of them present only once. The ends lost 8 bases at V and 0 bases at J; junction bases unmatched: 4. Per germline, CDR1 SQVTM and CDR2 ANQGSEA. The CDR3 is 12 residues long. The sample consisted of cultured CD8+ T cells from PBMCs, taken from culture after CMV antigen stimulation. The chain combines TRBV29-1 with TRBJ2-7, with TRBD1 matching 7 bases. This clonotype was sampled from a human donor in good health (CMV status not recorded). Some clones in this sample may be carry-over from other donors' samples. As DNA, the CDR3 is TGCAGCTACCGGGACAGCTCCTACGAGCAGTACTTC. Translating it yields CSYRDSSYEQYF.